Given below is one T cell receptor (beta chain) in context. The target antigen is unknown. Only in-frame clones appear in the TCRdb table, and some are missing; sequencing was by immunoSEQ multiplex PCR. Altogether about 79,000 clones are present, under 95% being singletons, with the ten largest covering 3% to 4.5%. The sample is drawn from a study of cytomegalovirus exposure and HLA in healthy donors. The study's findings and limits: The study labeled 150 or so TCR beta chains cytomegalovirus-associated. In vitro work confirmed that a few CMV-associated chains recognize CMV antigens.

The V gene's germline CDR1 is SGHNT and CDR2 YYREEE (reference sequence). The CDR3 loop spans 13 amino acids. V shed 0 bases and J shed 6 bases, with 9 bases lying between them. The sequencing input was PBMCs. The V and J genes are TRBV5-4 and TRBJ1-1, with a possible D match to TRBD1 (5 bases). The TCR originated in a woman aged 25-40 years in good health and CMV-seronegative. The CDR3: CASSLAGWPEAFF. CDR3 nucleotide sequence: TGTGCCAGCAGCTTGGCAGGGTGGCCTGAAGCTTTCTTT.